This TCR beta chain was identified during a study of blood T cells in healthy people across ages. Study results and caveats: Roughly linear age-related decline in beta diversity appeared, significant by age 40. Aged donors had fewer naive CD4+ cells and lower diversity than long-lived donors.

About this clonotype: Its antigen is unknown.

With a J-beta primer mix and a sample-barcoded 5' primer, a second PCR ran about 6 to 11 cycles. TCRdb independently ran MiXCR on the 5' RACE reads; one entry per CDR3 protein. Seen here are more than 550,000 distinct CDR3 sequences, 20% to 25% observed once, and the top ten hold about 22%. The TCR originated in a man between 65 and 80 years old in good health. Input material: blood.

The CDR3 here is CASSLGAGGRNIQYF. The CDR3 DNA follows: TGTGCCAGCAGTTTAGGAGCGGGAGGTCGGAACATTCAGTACTTC. J is TRBJ2-4 and V is TRBV12-3 or TRBV12-4; 9 nucleotides align to TRBD2. This CDR3 has 15 amino acids. V shed 1 base, J shed 7 bases, and the junction held 5 bases outside the gene matches.